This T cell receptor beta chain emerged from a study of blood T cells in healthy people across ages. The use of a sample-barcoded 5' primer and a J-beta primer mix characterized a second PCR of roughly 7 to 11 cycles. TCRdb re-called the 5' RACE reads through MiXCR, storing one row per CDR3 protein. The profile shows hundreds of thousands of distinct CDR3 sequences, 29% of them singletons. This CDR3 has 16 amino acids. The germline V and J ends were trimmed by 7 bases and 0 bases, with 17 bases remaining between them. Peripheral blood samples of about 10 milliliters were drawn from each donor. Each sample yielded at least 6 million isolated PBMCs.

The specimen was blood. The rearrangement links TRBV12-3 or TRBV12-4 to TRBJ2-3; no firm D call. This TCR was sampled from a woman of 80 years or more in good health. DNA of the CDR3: TGTGCCAGCACCTACCCCGGGCTAGTAAGCACAGATACGCAGTATTTT. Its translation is CASTYPGLVSTDTQYF.